A single T cell receptor beta chain is shown here with its context. Its matching antigen is unknown. The CDR3 length is 12 residues. Germline V gene sequence: CDR1 SGHAT, CDR2 FQNNGV. The germline V and J ends were trimmed by 6 bases and 6 bases, with 6 bases remaining between them. Clones were read by immunoSEQ multiplex PCR, and TCRdb kept only the in-frame ones, dropping some. The sample gives some 60,000 clones, approximately 91% of which show up once; roughly 1.9% is in the top ten. The data originate from a study of OX40 agonist ivuxolimab in advanced cancers. General study points: The specificity for antigen of the expanded peripheral T cells was not determined. Among the lowest levels of clonal expansion were found in partial responders at 0.1-3.0 mg/kg.

Material: CD4+ or CD8+ T cells sorted from blood, obtained in a trial of the OX40 agonist ivuxolimab. The genes are TRBV11-2 and TRBJ2-6; D gene unclear. The receptor was isolated from an adult with an advanced solid tumor such as melanoma, head and neck, liver or kidney cancer. CDR3 loop: CASRPMANVLTF. The CDR3, as DNA: TGTGCCAGCAGACCTATGGCCAACGTCCTGACTTTC.